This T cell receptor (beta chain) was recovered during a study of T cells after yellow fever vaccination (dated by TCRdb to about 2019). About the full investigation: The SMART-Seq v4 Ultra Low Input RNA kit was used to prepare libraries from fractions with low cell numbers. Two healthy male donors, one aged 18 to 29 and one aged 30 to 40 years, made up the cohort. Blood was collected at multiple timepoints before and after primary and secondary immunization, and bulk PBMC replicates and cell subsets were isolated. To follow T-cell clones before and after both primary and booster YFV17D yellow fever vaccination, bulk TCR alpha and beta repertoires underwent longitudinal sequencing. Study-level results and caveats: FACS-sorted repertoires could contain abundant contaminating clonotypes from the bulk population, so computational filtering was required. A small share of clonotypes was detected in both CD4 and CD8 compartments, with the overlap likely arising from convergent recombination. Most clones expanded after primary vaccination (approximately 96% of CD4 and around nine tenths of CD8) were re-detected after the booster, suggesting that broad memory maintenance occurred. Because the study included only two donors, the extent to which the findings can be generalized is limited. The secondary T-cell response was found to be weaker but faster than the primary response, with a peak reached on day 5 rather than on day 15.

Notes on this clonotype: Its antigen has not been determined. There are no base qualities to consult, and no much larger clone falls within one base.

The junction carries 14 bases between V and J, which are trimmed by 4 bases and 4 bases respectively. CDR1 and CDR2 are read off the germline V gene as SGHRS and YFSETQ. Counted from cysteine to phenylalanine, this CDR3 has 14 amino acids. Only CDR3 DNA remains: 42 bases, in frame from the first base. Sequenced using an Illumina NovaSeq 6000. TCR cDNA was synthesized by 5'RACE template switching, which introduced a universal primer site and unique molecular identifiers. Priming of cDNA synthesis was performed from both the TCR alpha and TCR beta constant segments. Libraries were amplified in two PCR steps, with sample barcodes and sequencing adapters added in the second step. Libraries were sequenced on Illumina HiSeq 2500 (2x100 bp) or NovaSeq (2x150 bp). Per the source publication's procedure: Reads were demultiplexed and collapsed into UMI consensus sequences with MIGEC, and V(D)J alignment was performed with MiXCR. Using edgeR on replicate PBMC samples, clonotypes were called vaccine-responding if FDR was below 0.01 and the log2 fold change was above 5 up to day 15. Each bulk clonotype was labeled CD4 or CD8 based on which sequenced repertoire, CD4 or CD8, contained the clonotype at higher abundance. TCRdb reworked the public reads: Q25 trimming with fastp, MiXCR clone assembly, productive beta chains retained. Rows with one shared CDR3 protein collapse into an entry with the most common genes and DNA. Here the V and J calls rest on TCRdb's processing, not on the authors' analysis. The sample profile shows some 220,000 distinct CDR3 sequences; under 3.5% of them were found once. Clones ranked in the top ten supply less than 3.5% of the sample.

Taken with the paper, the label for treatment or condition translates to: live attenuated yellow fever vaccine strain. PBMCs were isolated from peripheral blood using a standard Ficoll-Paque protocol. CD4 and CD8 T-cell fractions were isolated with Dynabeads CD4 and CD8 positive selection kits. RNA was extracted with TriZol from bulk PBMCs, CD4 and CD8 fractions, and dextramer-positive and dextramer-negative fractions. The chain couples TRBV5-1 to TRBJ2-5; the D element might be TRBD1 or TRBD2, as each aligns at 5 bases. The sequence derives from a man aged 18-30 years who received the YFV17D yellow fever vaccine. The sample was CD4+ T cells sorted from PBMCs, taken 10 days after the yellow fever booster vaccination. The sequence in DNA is TGCGCCAGCAGCACCGGGACCGCCCGAGAGACCCAGTACTTC. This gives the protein CASSTGTARETQYF.